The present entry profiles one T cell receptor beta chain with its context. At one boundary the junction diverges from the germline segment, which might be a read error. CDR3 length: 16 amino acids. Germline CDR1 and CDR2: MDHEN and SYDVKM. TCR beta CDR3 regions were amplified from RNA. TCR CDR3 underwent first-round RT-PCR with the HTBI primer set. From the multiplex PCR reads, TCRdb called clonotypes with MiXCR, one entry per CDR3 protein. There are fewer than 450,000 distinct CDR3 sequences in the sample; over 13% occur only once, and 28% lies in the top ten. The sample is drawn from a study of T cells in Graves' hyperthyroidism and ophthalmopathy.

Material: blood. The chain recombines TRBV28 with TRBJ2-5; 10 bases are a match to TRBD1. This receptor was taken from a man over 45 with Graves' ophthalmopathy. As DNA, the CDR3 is TGTGCCGGCAGTTTACAACCGGGACAGGGGAGAGAGACCCAGTACTTC. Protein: CAGSLQPGQGRETQYF.